These T cell receptor beta chains were read from a single sample in a study of shared clonotypes between healthy human individuals. Here immunoSEQ multiplex PCR was the method, and the copy in TCRdb shows in-frame clones only, minus some. The table shows fewer than 2.5 million clones, with 80% to 95% occurring only once. What was sequenced was naive CD4+ T cells from PBMCs. These receptors all stem from a man between 18 and 35 years old in good health. Some clones in this sample may be carry-over from other donors' samples. CDR3s include the opening cysteine and the closing phenylalanine or tryptophan. A D gene is named only where the DNA matches it firmly. Only part of the rows carry a size: once, few, many, or a class if the clone is expanded.

V	D	J	size	DNA	CDR3
TRBV7-8	-	TRBJ2-5	few	TGTGCCAGCAGCTTAGGCGGGGACCAAGAGACCCAGTACTTC	CASSLGGDQETQYF
TRBV5-1	-	TRBJ2-3	-	TGCGCCAGCAGCCCGGAAGGGAGCACAGATACGCAGTATTTT	CASSPEGSTDTQYF
TRBV5-1	-	TRBJ2-1	-	TGCGCCAGCACAATTAGCTCCTACAATGAGCAGTTCTTC	CASTISSYNEQFF
TRBV5-4	-	TRBJ2-2	-	TGTGCCAGCAGCTTGGTGGGGGGCGGTAGCACCGGGGAGCTGTTTTTT	CASSLVGGGSTGELFF
TRBV20-1	-	TRBJ1-2	-	TGCAGTGCTGGGTGGCGGGGCTACACCTTC	CSAGWRGYTF
TRBV11-1	-	TRBJ2-3	-	TGTGCCAGCAGCTTGGACACGAGTTTAAGCACAGATACGCAGTATTTT	CASSLDTSLSTDTQYF
TRBV5-6	TRBD2	TRBJ2-3	-	TGTGCCAGCAGCCTGGGACGGACTAGTGGCACAGATACGCAGTATTTT	CASSLGRTSGTDTQYF
TRBV18	TRBD2	TRBJ2-7	-	TGTGCCAGCTCACCACTACCGGGGACTAGCTCGGCCCGCGAGCAGTACTTC	CASSPLPGTSSAREQYF
TRBV19	TRBD2	TRBJ2-3	-	TGTGCCAGTAGTACGATGGGGGGGAGAGTATTCACAGATACGCAGTATTTT	CASSTMGGRVFTDTQYF
TRBV5-1	TRBD1	TRBJ2-7	once	TGCGCCAGCAGCACAGATACTCCGGGACAGGGGTTGGAGTACTTC	CASSTDTPGQGLEYF
TRBV28	TRBD1	TRBJ1-2	-	TGTGCCAGCAGTTCCCCGGGACAGGGGGATGGCTACACCTTC	CASSSPGQGDGYTF
TRBV10-3	-	TRBJ2-7	-	TGTGCCATCAGTGAGTTCACCGAGCAGTACTTC	CAISEFTEQYF
TRBV12-2	-	TRBJ2-2	-	TGTGCAAGTCGCCCGGCGGGGGGGGAGCTGTTTTTT	CASRPAGGELFF
TRBV5-1	-	TRBJ2-3	-	TGCGCCAGCAGCCCGGACCCTACAGGGACCGCAGATACGCAGTATTTT	CASSPDPTGTADTQYF
TRBV7-9	TRBD1	TRBJ1-5	once	TGTGCCAGCAGCCGAACAGGGGGTGGGGGTCAGCCCCAGCATTTT	CASSRTGGGGQPQHF
TRBV25-1	TRBD2	TRBJ2-7	-	TGTGCCAGCAGTCCCAACCGGACTAGCGGGAGACGGGCCGAGCAGTACTTC	CASSPNRTSGRRAEQYF
TRBV7-9	-	TRBJ1-4	-	TGTGCCAGCAGCTTAGTGTCCCCCGGTGGGGAAAAACTGTTTTTT	CASSLVSPGGEKLFF
TRBV6-5	-	TRBJ2-3	-	TGTGCCAGCAGAATACAGCAAGGACCGAATACGCAGTATTTT	CASRIQQGPNTQYF
TRBV4-2	-	TRBJ2-7	-	TGTGCCAGCAGCCAAGCAGGGCAGCGAGGCTCCTACGAGCAGTACTTC	CASSQAGQRGSYEQYF
TRBV7-8	-	TRBJ2-6	-	TGTGCCAGCAGCTTAGCGAGGGATACTGGGGCCAACGTCCTGACTTTC	CASSLARDTGANVLTF
TRBV9	TRBD1	TRBJ2-1	once	TGTGCCAGCAGCGTCCCGGGACAGACCTACAATGAGCAGTTCTTC	CASSVPGQTYNEQFF
TRBV28	-	TRBJ2-3	-	TGTGCCAGCACCCCGGCAGGGCGAGATACGCAGTATTTT	CASTPAGRDTQYF
TRBV28	-	TRBJ1-1	once	TGTGCCAGCACCAGACCTTGGGGGGGGACTGAAGCTTTCTTT	CASTRPWGGTEAFF
TRBV7-9	-	TRBJ2-7	-	TGTGCCAGCAGCTTTAGGGACTCCTACGAGCAGTACTTC	CASSFRDSYEQYF
TRBV6-1	TRBD1	TRBJ1-1	-	TGTGCCAGCAGTGGATACGGACAGGGGGGGACTGAAGCTTTCTTT	CASSGYGQGGTEAFF
TRBV11-1	TRBD1	TRBJ1-5	-	TGTGCCAGCAGCCTGGGACAGGGCTATAGCAATCAGCCCCAGCATTTT	CASSLGQGYSNQPQHF
TRBV5-1	-	TRBJ2-3	-	TGCGCCAGCAGCCCGAACCAGATTATCGTGGAAGATACGCAGTATTTT	CASSPNQIIVEDTQYF
TRBV19	-	TRBJ2-7	-	TGTGCCAGTAGTATCGTGGTAGCGGACGAGCAGTACTTC	CASSIVVADEQYF
TRBV28	-	TRBJ1-5	-	TGTGCCAGCAGTTTCTCAGGGTATAGCAATCAGCCCCAGCATTTT	CASSFSGYSNQPQHF
TRBV19	-	TRBJ2-3	-	TGTGCCAGTGGGTTCCGGAACACAGATACGCAGTATTTT	CASGFRNTDTQYF
TRBV28	-	TRBJ2-1	-	TGTGCCACGACCCCCGGGGCAGGGGTCTACAATGAGCAGTTCTTC	CATTPGAGVYNEQFF
TRBV5-1	-	TRBJ2-3	-	TGCGCCAGCGCCCAGAGCACAGATACGCAGTATTTT	CASAQSTDTQYF
TRBV18	-	TRBJ2-2	once	TGTGCCAGCTCACCACTCCAGGGGTTTTCCGGGGAGCTGTTTTTT	CASSPLQGFSGELFF
TRBV6-5	-	TRBJ2-7	-	TGTGCCAGCAGGAACACAGTCACCAGCGAGCAGTACTTC	CASRNTVTSEQYF
TRBV28	-	TRBJ1-1	-	TGTGCCAGCAGTAAAGGGGGGAACACTGAAGCTTTCTTT	CASSKGGNTEAFF
TRBV28	TRBD1	TRBJ2-3	-	TGTGCCAGCAGTTTATCGGGACAGGGGGCATCAGATACGCAGTATTTT	CASSLSGQGASDTQYF
TRBV10-3	TRBD1	TRBJ1-2	-	TGTGCCATCAGTGTCGGGACAGGGACCTCAGCCTATGGCTACACCTTC	CAISVGTGTSAYGYTF
TRBV6-1	-	TRBJ2-3	-	TGTGCCAGCAGTGGTAGACTTTACACAGATACGCAGTATTTT	CASSGRLYTDTQYF
TRBV2	-	TRBJ1-2	-	TGTGCCAGCAGTGAAAGCCGGGGGGGACAAGGGAATGGCTACACCTTC	CASSESRGGQGNGYTF
TRBV27	-	TRBJ2-3	-	TGTGCCAGCAGGAAACAGGGCGCCACAGATACGCAGTATTTT	CASRKQGATDTQYF